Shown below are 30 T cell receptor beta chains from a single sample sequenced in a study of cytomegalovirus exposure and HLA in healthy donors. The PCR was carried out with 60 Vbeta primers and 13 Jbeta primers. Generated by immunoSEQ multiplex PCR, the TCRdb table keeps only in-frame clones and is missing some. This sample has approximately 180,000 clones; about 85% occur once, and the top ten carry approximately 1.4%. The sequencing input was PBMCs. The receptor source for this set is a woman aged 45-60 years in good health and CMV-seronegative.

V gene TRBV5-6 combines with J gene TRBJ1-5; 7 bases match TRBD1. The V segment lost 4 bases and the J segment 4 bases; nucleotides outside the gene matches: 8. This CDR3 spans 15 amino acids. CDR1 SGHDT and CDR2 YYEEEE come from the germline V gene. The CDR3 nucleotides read TGTGCCAGCAGCGTTGTGGGACAGAGGAATCAGCCCCAGCATTTT. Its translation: CASSVVGQRNQPQHF.

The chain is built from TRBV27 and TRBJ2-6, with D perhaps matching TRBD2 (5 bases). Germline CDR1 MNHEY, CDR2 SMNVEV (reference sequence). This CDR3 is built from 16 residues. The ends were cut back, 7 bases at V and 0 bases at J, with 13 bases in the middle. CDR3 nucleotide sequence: TGTGCCAGCATGAGGGTATGGAGCTCTGGGGCCAACGTCCTGACTTTC. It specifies CASMRVWSSGANVLTF.

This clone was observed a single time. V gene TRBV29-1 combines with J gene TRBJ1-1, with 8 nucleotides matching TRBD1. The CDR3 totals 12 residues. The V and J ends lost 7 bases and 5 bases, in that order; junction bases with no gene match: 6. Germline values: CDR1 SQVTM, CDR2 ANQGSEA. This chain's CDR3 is CSALTGATEAFF. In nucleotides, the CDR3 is TGCAGCGCCCTGACAGGGGCGACTGAAGCTTTCTTT. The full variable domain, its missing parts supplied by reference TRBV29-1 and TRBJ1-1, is SAVISQKPSRDICQRGTSLTIQCQVDSQVTMMFWYRQQPGQSLTLIATANQGSEATYESGFVIDKFPISRPNLTFSTLTVSNMSPEDSSIYLCSALTGATEAFFGQGTRLTVV.

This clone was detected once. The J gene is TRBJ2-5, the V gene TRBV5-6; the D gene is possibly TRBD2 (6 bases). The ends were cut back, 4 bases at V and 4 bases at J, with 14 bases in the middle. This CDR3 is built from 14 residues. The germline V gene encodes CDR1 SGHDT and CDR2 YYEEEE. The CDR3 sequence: CASSIVWRAETQYF. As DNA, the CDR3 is TGTGCCAGCAGCATAGTGTGGAGGGCAGAGACCCAGTACTTC. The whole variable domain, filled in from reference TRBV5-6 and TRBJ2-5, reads DAGVTQSPTHLIKTRGQQVTLRCSPKSGHDTVSWYQQALGQGPQFIFQYYEEEERQRGNFPDRFSGHQFPNYSSELNVNALLLGDSALYLCASSIVWRAETQYFGPGTRLLVL.

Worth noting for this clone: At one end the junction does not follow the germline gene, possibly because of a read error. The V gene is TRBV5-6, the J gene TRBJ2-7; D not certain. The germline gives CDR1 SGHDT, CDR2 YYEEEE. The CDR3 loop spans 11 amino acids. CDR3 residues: CAGSLANEQYF. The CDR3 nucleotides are TGTGCCGGCAGCTTGGCCAACGAGCAGTACTTC.

The DNA for the CDR3 is TGTGCCAGCAGCGTGACTAGCGGGAGTATGAGGGAGCAGTTCTTC. Protein: CASSVTSGSMREQFF. This chain links TRBV9 with TRBJ2-1; 12 bases are shared with TRBD2. CDR1 SGDLS and CDR2 YYNGEE come from the germline V gene. CDR3 length: 15 residues. After removal of 2 bases from V and 10 bases from J, the junction contained 7 bases not matched to a gene.

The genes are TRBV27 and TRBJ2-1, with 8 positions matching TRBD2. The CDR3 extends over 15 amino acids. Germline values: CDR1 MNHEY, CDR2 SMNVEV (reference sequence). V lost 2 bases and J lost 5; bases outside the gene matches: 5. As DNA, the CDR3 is TGTGCCAGCAGTTTACCGGGCGGGGGGAACAATGAGCAGTTCTTC. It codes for CASSLPGGGNNEQFF.

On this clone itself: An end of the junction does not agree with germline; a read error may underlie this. The CDR3 loop is CSSSPTLAPNPNYGYTF. The CDR3 coding sequence is TGTTCCAGCAGCCCAACCTTGGCCCCCAATCCTAACTATGGCTACACCTTC. J is TRBJ1-2 and V is TRBV7-9; no clear D gene. CDR3 size: 17 residues. CDR1 is SEHNR and CDR2 is FQNEAQ in the germline V gene (reference sequence). The variable domain in full, with the rest retrieved from reference TRBV7-9 and TRBJ1-2, is DTGVSQNPRHKITKRGQNVTFRCDPISEHNRLYWYRQTLGQGPEFLTYFQNEAQLEKSRLLSDRFSAERPKGSFSTLEIQRTEQGDSAMYLCSSSPTLAPNPNYGYTFGSGTRLTVV.

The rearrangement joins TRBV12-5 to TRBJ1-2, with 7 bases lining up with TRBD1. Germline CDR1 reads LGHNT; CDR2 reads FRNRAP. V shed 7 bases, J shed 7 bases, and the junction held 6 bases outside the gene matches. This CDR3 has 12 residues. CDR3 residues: CASVDRALGYTF. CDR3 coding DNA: TGTGCTAGTGTTGACAGGGCCCTTGGCTACACCTTC. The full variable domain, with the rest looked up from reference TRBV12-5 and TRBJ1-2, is DARVTQTPRHKVTEMGQEVTMRCQPILGHNTVFWYRQTMMQGLELLAYFRNRAPLDDSGMPKDRFSAEMPDATLATLKIQPSEPRDSAVYFCASVDRALGYTFGSGTRLTVV.

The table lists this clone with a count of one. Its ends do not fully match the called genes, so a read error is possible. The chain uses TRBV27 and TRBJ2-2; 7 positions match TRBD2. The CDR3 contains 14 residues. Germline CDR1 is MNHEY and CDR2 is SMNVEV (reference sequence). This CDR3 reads CVSRRSGITGELFF. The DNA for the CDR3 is TGTGTCAGCAGACGGAGCGGGATCACCGGGGAGCTGTTTTTT.

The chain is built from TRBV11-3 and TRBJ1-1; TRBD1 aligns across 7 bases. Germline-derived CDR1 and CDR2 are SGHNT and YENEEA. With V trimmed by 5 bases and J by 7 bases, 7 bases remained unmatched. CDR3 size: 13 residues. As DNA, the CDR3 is TGTGCCAGCAGCCTAAGAGGACAGGATGAAGCTTTCTTT. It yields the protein CASSLRGQDEAFF.

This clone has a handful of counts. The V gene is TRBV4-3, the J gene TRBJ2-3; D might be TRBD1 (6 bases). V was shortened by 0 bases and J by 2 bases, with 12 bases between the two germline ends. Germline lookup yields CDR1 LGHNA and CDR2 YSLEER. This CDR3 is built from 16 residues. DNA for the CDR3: TGCGCCAGCAGCCAAGATGGCAGGGGCCTCACAGATACGCAGTATTTT. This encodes CASSQDGRGLTDTQYF.

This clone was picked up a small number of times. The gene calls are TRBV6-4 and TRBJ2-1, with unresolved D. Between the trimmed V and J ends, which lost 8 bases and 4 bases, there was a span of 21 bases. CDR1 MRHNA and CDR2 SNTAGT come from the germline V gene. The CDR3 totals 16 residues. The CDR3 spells CASSSQPRSKYNEQFF. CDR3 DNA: TGTGCCAGCTCAAGTCAACCCCGATCTAAGTACAATGAGCAGTTCTTC.

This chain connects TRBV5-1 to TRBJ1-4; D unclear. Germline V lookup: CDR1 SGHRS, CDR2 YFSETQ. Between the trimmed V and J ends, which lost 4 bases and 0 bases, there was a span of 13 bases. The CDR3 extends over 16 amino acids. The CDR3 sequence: CASSPGGLATNEKLFF. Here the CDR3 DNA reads TGCGCCAGCAGCCCGGGCGGGCTGGCAACTAATGAAAAACTGTTTTTT.

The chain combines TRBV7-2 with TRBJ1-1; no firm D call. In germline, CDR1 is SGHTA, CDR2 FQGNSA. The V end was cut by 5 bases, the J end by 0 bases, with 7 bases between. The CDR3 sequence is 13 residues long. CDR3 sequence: CASSPSMNTEAFF. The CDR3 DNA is TGTGCCAGCAGCCCAAGCATGAACACTGAAGCTTTCTTT. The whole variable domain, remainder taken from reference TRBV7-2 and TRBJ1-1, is GAGVSQSPSNKVTEKGKDVELRCDPISGHTALYWYRQSLGQGLEFLIYFQGNSAPDKSGLPSDRFSAERTGGSVSTLTIQRTQQEDSAVYLCASSPSMNTEAFFGQGTRLTVV.

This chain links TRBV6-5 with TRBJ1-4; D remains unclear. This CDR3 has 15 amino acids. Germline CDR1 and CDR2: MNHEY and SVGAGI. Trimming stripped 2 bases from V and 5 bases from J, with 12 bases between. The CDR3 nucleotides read TGTGCCAGCAGTTACCGGCTGGGGAGGAATGAAAAACTGTTTTTT. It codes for CASSYRLGRNEKLFF.

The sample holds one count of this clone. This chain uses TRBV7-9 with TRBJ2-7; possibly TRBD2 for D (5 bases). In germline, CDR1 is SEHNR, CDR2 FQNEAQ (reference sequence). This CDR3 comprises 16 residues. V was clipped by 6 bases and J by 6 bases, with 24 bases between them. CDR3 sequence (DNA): TGTGCCAGCAGTCGTTTCCGGGCCCTCGGGATTCCCGAGCAGTACTTC. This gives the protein CASSRFRALGIPEQYF.

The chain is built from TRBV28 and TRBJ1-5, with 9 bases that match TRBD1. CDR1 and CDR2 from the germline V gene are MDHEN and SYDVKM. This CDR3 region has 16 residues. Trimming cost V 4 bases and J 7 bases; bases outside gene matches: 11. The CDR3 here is CASSSLDRGHSQPQHF. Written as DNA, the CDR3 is TGTGCCAGCAGTTCCCTGGACAGGGGTCATAGCCAGCCCCAGCATTTT.

The CDR3 DNA follows: TGTGCCAGCAGTGACTCGGCGGGTCGGGAGGGGAGGGCTCAAGCTTTCTTT. Protein: CASSDSAGREGRAQAFF. J is TRBJ1-1 and V is TRBV6-4; TRBD1 is a possible D gene (5 bases). This CDR3 is built from 17 residues. The ends were cut back, 0 bases at V and 9 bases at J, with 23 bases in the middle. Per germline, CDR1 MRHNA and CDR2 SNTAGT.

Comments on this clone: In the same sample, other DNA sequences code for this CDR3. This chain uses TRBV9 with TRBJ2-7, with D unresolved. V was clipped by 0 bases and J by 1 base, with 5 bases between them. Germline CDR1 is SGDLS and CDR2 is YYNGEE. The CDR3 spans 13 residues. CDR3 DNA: TGTGCCAGCAGCGTAGATTCGTCCTACGAGCAGTACTTC. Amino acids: CASSVDSSYEQYF.

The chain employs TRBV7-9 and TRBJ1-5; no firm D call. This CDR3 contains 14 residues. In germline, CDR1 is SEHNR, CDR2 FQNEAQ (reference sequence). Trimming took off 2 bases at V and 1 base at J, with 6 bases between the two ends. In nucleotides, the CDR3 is TGTGCCAGCAGCTTAACGAGCAGCAATCAGCCCCAGCATTTT. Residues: CASSLTSSNQPQHF.

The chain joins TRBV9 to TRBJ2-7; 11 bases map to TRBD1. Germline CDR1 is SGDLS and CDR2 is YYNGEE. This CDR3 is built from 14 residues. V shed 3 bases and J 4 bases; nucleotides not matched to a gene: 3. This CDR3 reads CASSAGTGGYEQYF. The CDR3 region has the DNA TGTGCCAGCAGCGCCGGGACAGGGGGTTACGAGCAGTACTTC.

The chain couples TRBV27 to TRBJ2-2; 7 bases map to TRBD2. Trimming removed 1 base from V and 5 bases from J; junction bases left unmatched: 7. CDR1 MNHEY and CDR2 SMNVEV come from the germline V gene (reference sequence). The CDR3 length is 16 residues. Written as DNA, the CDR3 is TGTGCCAGCAGTTTATGGGGCAGGGAGGGTACCGGGGAGCTGTTTTTT. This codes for CASSLWGREGTGELFF.

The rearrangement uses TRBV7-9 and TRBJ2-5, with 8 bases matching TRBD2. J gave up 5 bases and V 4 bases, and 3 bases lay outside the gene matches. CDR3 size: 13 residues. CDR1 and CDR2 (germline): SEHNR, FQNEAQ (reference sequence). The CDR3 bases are TGTGCCAGCAGCTCCCGGGGGGGGGAGACCCAGTACTTC. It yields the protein CASSSRGGETQYF. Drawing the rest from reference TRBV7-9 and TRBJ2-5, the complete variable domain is DTGVSQNPRHKITKRGQNVTFRCDPISEHNRLYWYRQTLGQGPEFLTYFQNEAQLEKSRLLSDRFSAERPKGSFSTLEIQRTEQGDSAMYLCASSSRGGETQYFGPGTRLLVL.

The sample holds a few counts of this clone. The CDR3 protein is CASSGTVWTDTQYF. As DNA, the CDR3 is TGTGCCAGCAGCGGGACAGTTTGGACAGATACGCAGTATTTT. The chain joins TRBV2 to TRBJ2-3, with 7 bases that match TRBD1. The length of the CDR3 is 14 residues. Germline CDR1 and CDR2: SNHLY and FYNNEI. V shed 6 bases and J 3 bases; nucleotides not matched to a gene: 6.

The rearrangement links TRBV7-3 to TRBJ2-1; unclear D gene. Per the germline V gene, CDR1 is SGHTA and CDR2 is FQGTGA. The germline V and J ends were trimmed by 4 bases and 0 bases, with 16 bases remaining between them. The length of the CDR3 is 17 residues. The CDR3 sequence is CASSSHGRQNSYNEQFF. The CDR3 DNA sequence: TGTGCCAGCAGCTCGCATGGTAGACAAAACTCCTACAATGAGCAGTTCTTC.

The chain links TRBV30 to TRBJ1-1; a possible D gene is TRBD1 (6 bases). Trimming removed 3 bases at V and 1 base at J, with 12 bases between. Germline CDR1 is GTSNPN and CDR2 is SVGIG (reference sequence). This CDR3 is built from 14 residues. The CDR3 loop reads CAWRRLQGNTEAFF. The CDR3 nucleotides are TGTGCCTGGAGGCGCCTACAGGGGAACACTGAAGCTTTCTTT.

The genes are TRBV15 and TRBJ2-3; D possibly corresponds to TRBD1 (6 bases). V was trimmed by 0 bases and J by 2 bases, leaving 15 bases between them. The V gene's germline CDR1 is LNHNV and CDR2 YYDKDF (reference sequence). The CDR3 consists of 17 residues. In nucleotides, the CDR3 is TGTGCCACCAGCAGAGAGGGTGGGGGCGGCTACACAGATACGCAGTATTTT. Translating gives CATSREGGGGYTDTQYF.

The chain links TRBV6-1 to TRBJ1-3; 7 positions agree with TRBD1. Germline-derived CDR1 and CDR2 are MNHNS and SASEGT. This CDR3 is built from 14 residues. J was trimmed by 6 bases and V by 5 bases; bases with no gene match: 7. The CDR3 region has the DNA TGTGCCAGCAGTCCAGGGGGTCCTGAAAACACCATATATTTT. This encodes CASSPGGPENTIYF.

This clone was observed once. DNA of the CDR3: TGTGCCAGCAGTTCGGTTGGAAACACCATATATTTT. Translated: CASSSVGNTIYF. The chain carries TRBV7-9 and TRBJ1-3; D uncertain. The V gene lost 6 bases and the J gene lost 3 bases, with 6 bases spanning the gap. The CDR3 length is 12 residues. Germline lookup yields CDR1 SEHNR and CDR2 FQNEAQ (reference sequence).